This T cell receptor (beta chain) was captured by sequencing in a study of blood T cells in healthy people across ages. Findings of the study overall: Diversity of TCR beta per million T cells declined in a roughly linear way with age.

Trimming pared 2 bases from V and 10 bases from J, leaving 19 bases between. This CDR3 contains 15 residues. Germline V gene lookup returns CDR1 SGDLS and CDR2 YYNGEE. Primers used in a second PCR of about 6 to 11 cycles were a sample-barcoded 5' primer and a J-beta primer mix. The template-switch adaptor was a 5' adaptor with 12 random nucleotides. It tagged each cDNA molecule. TCRdb reanalysed the 5' RACE reads using MiXCR and keeps one entry per CDR3 protein. The data show roughly 1.7 million distinct CDR3 sequences, with around 35% seen just once and about 11% held by the top ten. In regard to this clonotype: Its cognate antigen is unknown.

This TCR was recovered from a woman in her twenties or thirties in good health. Sequencing was carried out using blood. The chain has TRBV9 and TRBJ2-1; D may be TRBD1 (6 bases). The CDR3 DNA is TGTGCCAGCAGCGTGGATGGGCCAGGGGCCCTGGAGCAGTTCTTC. Amino acids: CASSVDGPGALEQFF.